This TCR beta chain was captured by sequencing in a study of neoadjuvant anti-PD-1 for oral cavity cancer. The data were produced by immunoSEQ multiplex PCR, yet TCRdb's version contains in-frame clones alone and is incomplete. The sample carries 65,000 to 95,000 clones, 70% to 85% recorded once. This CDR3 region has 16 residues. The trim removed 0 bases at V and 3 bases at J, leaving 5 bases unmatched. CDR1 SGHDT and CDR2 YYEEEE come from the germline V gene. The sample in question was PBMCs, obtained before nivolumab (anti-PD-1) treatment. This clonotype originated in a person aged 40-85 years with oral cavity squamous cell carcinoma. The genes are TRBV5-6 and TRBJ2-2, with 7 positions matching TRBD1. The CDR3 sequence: CASSLAGTDYTGELFF. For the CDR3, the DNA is TGTGCCAGCAGCTTGGCCGGGACAGACTACACCGGGGAGCTGTTTTTT.